The 10 T cell receptor beta chains below were found in one sample sequenced in a study of T cell changes during pregnancy in multiple sclerosis. Assay: immunoSEQ multiplex PCR; the TCRdb copy retains only in-frame clones and omits some. This table has about 57,000 clones, around 91% appearing once. Source: peripheral blood, taken after pregnancy. These receptor sequences come from a female donor with multiple sclerosis, enrolled in a pregnancy study.

The V call is TRBV10-3, the J call TRBJ1-2; 8 nucleotides match TRBD1. V gave up 3 bases and J gave up 2 bases; unmatched junction bases: 17. The CDR3 totals 19 residues. Germline V gene lookup returns CDR1 ENHRY and CDR2 SYGVKD. The CDR3 nucleotides read TGTGCCATCAGTGAAAGGTTAAAAGTTTTCGACAGGGGAAACTATGGCTACACCTTC. This gives the protein CAISERLKVFDRGNYGYTF.

The chain recombines TRBV5-1 with TRBJ1-1; D uncertain. Trimming left V 0 bases short and J 4 bases short, with 7 bases between. The CDR3 runs to 13 residues. Germline assignment: CDR1 SGHRS and CDR2 YFSETQ. The CDR3 DNA sequence: TGCGCCAGCAGCTTGGGCGAGGGCACTGAAGCTTTCTTT. Its protein product is CASSLGEGTEAFF.

The chain is built from TRBV5-5 and TRBJ2-7; 10 bases map to TRBD2. The V segment lost 4 bases and the J segment 2 bases; nucleotides outside the gene matches: 3. CDR1 and CDR2 (germline): SGHKS, YYEKEE (reference sequence). The CDR3 covers 14 residues. In DNA, the CDR3 is TGTGCCAGCAGCCCCAGCGGGGGGGCCTACGAGCAGTACTTC. It is translated as CASSPSGGAYEQYF.

This chain connects TRBV15 to TRBJ2-7; D is possibly TRBD1 (6 bases). The germline gives CDR1 LNHNV, CDR2 YYDKDF (reference sequence). The CDR3 spans 13 residues. The ends were cut back, 3 bases at V and 2 bases at J, with 8 bases in the middle. This chain's CDR3 is CATSRDRPYEQYF. The CDR3 DNA follows: TGTGCCACCAGCAGGGACAGACCCTACGAGCAGTACTTC.

The chain is built from TRBV18 and TRBJ2-7; D unresolved. Germline V gene sequence: CDR1 KGHSH, CDR2 LQKENI. Trimming left V 2 bases short and J 6 bases short, with 5 bases between. The CDR3 spans 11 residues. CDR3 DNA sequence: TGTGCCAGCTCACCAGGAGCCGAGCAGTACTTC. Translation gives CASSPGAEQYF.

This clone occurred once. CDR3 in DNA: TGTGCCAGCAGCTTAGCTCTAGCGGGGACCCACAATGAGCAGTTCTTC. Translated: CASSLALAGTHNEQFF. The J gene is TRBJ2-1, the V gene TRBV7-9; 9 bases align to TRBD2. This CDR3 spans 16 amino acids. V gave up 0 bases and J gave up 5 bases; unmatched junction bases: 5. Germline V gene lookup returns CDR1 SEHNR and CDR2 FQNEAQ (reference sequence). Complete variable domain (other parts from reference TRBV7-9 and TRBJ2-1): DTGVSQNPRHKITKRGQNVTFRCDPISEHNRLYWYRQTLGQGPEFLTYFQNEAQLEKSRLLSDRFSAERPKGSFSTLEIQRTEQGDSAMYLCASSLALAGTHNEQFFGPGTRLTVL.

The V gene is TRBV5-1, the J gene TRBJ2-7; D is unclear. Germline CDR1 is SGHRS and CDR2 is YFSETQ. The CDR3 covers 13 residues. V was clipped by 0 bases and J by 4 bases, with 8 bases between them. The CDR3 loop reads CASSLDSRYEQYF. DNA for the CDR3: TGCGCCAGCAGCTTGGACAGCCGATACGAGCAGTACTTC.

Here the CDR3 DNA reads TGTGCCAGCAGTTACGACTTTTCCTACGAGCAGTACTTC. Encoded protein: CASSYDFSYEQYF. The chain links TRBV6-5 to TRBJ2-7; D remains unclear. The CDR3 contains 13 residues. Germline CDR1 and CDR2: MNHEY and SVGAGI. Trimming left V 2 bases short and J 1 base short, with 6 bases between.

This clone was recorded a few times. This sequence joins TRBV7-9 and TRBJ1-1; D remains unclear. With 6 bases removed from V and 1 base from J, the gap between germline ends came to 6 bases. The germline V gene has CDR1 SEHNR and CDR2 FQNEAQ (reference sequence). The CDR3 extends over 12 amino acids. The chain's CDR3 is CASSHRNTEAFF. CDR3 bases: TGTGCCAGCAGTCACAGGAACACTGAAGCTTTCTTT.

The chain links TRBV28 to TRBJ1-2; possibly TRBD1 for D (6 bases). Per the germline V gene, CDR1 is MDHEN and CDR2 is SYDVKM. Trimming removed 1 base from V and 4 bases from J, with 16 bases in between. The CDR3 length is 16 residues. CDR3 coding DNA: TGTGCCAGCAGTTTATCTAGAATACAGGGAATCTATGGCTACACCTTC. Protein product: CASSLSRIQGIYGYTF.